This T cell receptor beta chain was recovered during a study of tumor-infiltrating lymphocytes in primary liver carcinoma. Study-wide context: Lesions, classed as T1-T3 N0M0, spanned roughly 4.2 to 10 cm across.

Unsorted bulk tissue (roughly 20-34 mg) underwent RNA and DNA co-extraction. Those patients suffered from chronic HBV infection and were treatment-naive. A constant-region primer primed TCR beta cDNA synthesis from roughly 500 ng of total RNA. Nested multiplex PCR, run for three rounds with slightly modified ARM-PCR, yielded TCR beta libraries. TCRdb processed the multiplex PCR reads anew with MiXCR; each CDR3 protein has one entry. The table has more than 55,000 distinct CDR3 sequences, 60% to 85% seen once; the top ten hold 55% to 70%. To note about this clonotype: No antigen is known for it. One end of the junction does not line up with germline, which may come from a read error.

Notes on the study in general: Significantly larger top-250-clone fractions were found in tumors than in blood (p = 0.039). Overlap between tumor regions exceeded overlap of tumor with adjacent tissue or blood.

The TCR comes from a man aged 35-49 years with primary liver carcinoma and hepatitis B virus infection. Material: liver tumor tissue from sampling region 2. Subset reported: tumor region T2, inferior pole.

The CDR3 protein is CAGRAGQNVTALHF. The CDR3 DNA follows: TGCGCCGGCAGGGCGGGACAGAATGTAACAGCCCTCCACTTT. The chain joins TRBV5-1 to TRBJ1-6; 7 bases line up with TRBD1. The germline V gene has CDR1 SGHRS and CDR2 YFSETQ. The CDR3 sequence is 14 residues long.